These 26 T cell receptor beta chains share one sample of origin, sequenced in a study of T cell repertoires in cytomegalovirus infection (dated by TCRdb to the late 2010s). This sample's treatment or condition label indicates: in vitro stimulation with specific CMV peptide epitopes to enrich CMV-specific T cells. TCRdb lists the instrument as Illumina HiSeq 1500. TCRdb handled the public reads itself, with Q25 trimming in fastp and clone calling in MiXCR, and kept productive beta chains. Rows are unified per CDR3 protein, each entry keeping the most common DNA and genes. The sample contains 900,000 to 950,000 distinct CDR3 sequences, around 32% of them found a single time. The biggest ten clones account for over 12% of the sample. No cognate antigen is known for these TCRs. This sample comprised cultured CD8+ T cells from PBMCs, obtained from culture after CMV antigen stimulation. All receptors derive from a human donor in good health (CMV status not recorded). Some clones in this sample may be carry-over from other donors' samples.

In the case of this clonotype: Its ends do not fully match the called genes, so a read error is possible. The chain uses TRBV7-6 and TRBJ1-1; the D gene is possibly TRBD1 (5 bases). Germline CDR1 SGHVS, CDR2 FNYEAQ. The CDR3 runs to 13 residues. The CDR3 reads CANSLARDKEAFF. The CDR3 coding sequence is TGTGCCAACAGCTTAGCCAGGGATAAAGAAGCTTTCTTT.

At least ten counts were recorded for this clonotype. The CDR3: CASSSGGSYNEQFF. CDR3 in DNA: TGTGCCAGCAGCTCAGGGGGGTCCTACAATGAGCAGTTCTTC. The chain uses TRBV27 and TRBJ2-1, with a tentative D call TRBD1 (7 bases). Trimming removed 6 bases from V and 1 base from J, with 10 bases in between. The germline CDR1 and CDR2 sequences are MNHEY and SMNVEV (reference sequence). The CDR3 spans 14 residues.

Of note for this clonotype: It may be a read error: a sequence one base away is much more abundant. This chain uses TRBV7-2 with TRBJ1-6; 7 nucleotides agree with TRBD1. From germline, CDR1 is SGHTA and CDR2 FQGNSA. V was pared by 5 bases and J by 5 bases, with 6 bases of the junction left unmatched. The CDR3 covers 15 residues. This chain's CDR3 is CASSTSTGDNSPLHF. CDR3 in DNA: TGTGCCAGCAGCACGTCTACAGGGGATAATTCACCCCTCCACTTT.

This clonotype was observed a handful of times. The genes are TRBV6-2 or TRBV6-3 and TRBJ1-2; TRBD1 is a possible D gene (6 bases). The CDR3 sequence is 13 residues long. Trimming cost V 8 bases and J 8 bases, with 18 bases left between them. Germline V gene data show CDR1 as MNHEY and CDR2 as SVGEGT. The CDR3 here is CASSPWRGQGYTF. The CDR3 DNA sequence: TGTGCCAGCTCCCCTTGGCGGGGGCAGGGCTACACCTTC.

This clonotype has at least ten counts. The chain has TRBV6-5 and TRBJ1-2, with D possibly matching TRBD1 (5 bases). CDR3 length equals 13 residues. Germline CDR1 is MNHEY and CDR2 is SVGAGI. The ends were cut back, 6 bases at V and 0 bases at J, with 8 bases in the middle. The CDR3: CASSRTPNYGYTF. The CDR3 nucleotides are TGTGCCAGCAGCCGGACACCTAACTATGGCTACACCTTC.

The table lists this clonotype with a few counts. The chain joins TRBV6-5 to TRBJ2-7, with 13 bases identical to TRBD2. Unmatched junction bases numbered 13, after V lost 4 bases and J lost 4 bases. The CDR3 consists of 18 residues. Germline V gene lookup returns CDR1 MNHEY and CDR2 SVGAGI. The CDR3, as DNA: TGTGCCAGCAGTTTTTCGGGACTAGCGGGGCCTTTAGTGTACGAGCAGTACTTC. Its protein product is CASSFSGLAGPLVYEQYF.

CDR3 sequence: CASSTRLAGGYEQYV. CDR3 coding DNA: TGTGCCAGCAGTACGCGACTAGCGGGGGGGTACGAGCAGTACGTC. This chain links TRBV6-1 with TRBJ2-7, with 14 bases fitting TRBD2. The trim removed 5 bases at V and 4 bases at J, leaving 4 bases unmatched. CDR1 and CDR2 (germline): MNHNS, SASEGT. CDR3 length: 15 amino acids.

The sample holds many counts of this clonotype. The rearrangement joins TRBV7-2 to TRBJ2-5; 7 nucleotides match TRBD2. Per the germline V gene, CDR1 is SGHTA and CDR2 is FQGNSA. Trimming took 6 bases from V and 4 from J; bases not matched to a gene: 2. The CDR3 totals 12 residues. The CDR3 here is CASSLAAETQYF. In DNA, the CDR3 is TGTGCCAGCAGTCTAGCGGCAGAGACCCAGTACTTC.

There are a few counts of this clonotype. V is TRBV19 and J is TRBJ2-4; weak D call: TRBD2 (6 bases). The CDR3 covers 15 residues. Trimming left V 5 bases short and J 7 bases short, with 18 bases between. Germline V gene lookup returns CDR1 LNHDA and CDR2 SQIVND (reference sequence). The CDR3 loop is CASSSHQWGVNIQYF. CDR3 nucleotide sequence: TGTGCCAGTAGTTCACATCAATGGGGGGTGAACATTCAGTACTTC.

This clonotype was counted between two and nine times. The V gene is TRBV7-8, the J gene TRBJ1-2; D is unresolved. Germline values: CDR1 SGHVS, CDR2 FQNEAQ. V was trimmed by 1 base and J by 8 bases, leaving 14 bases between them. The CDR3 is made up of 14 amino acids. This CDR3 reads CASSLGASVRGYTF. CDR3 coding DNA: TGTGCCAGCAGCTTAGGAGCGAGCGTTAGAGGCTACACCTTC.

This clonotype came up a few times. The CDR3: CASSFSAGSYEQYV. CDR3 sequence (DNA): TGTGCCAGCAGTTTTTCCGCGGGCTCCTACGAGCAGTACGTC. The chain carries TRBV28 and TRBJ2-7, with D maybe TRBD2 (5 bases). V dropped 3 bases and J dropped 0 bases, with 9 bases sitting between them. The CDR3 runs 14 residues. In germline, CDR1 is MDHEN, CDR2 SYDVKM.

This clonotype occurred once. The gene calls are TRBV2 and TRBJ1-5; 9 nucleotides match TRBD1. Germline-derived CDR1 and CDR2 are SNHLY and FYNNEI. There are 16 residues in the CDR3. The V and J ends lost 5 bases and 0 bases, in that order; junction bases with no gene match: 5. CDR3 protein: CASSIQGAYSNQPQHF. CDR3 sequence (DNA): TGTGCCAGCAGTATACAGGGGGCATATAGCAATCAGCCCCAGCATTTT.

The sample holds many counts of this clonotype. This chain joins TRBV7-9 and TRBJ1-2; TRBD1 aligns across 7 bases. CDR3 length: 13 amino acids. V gave up 5 bases and J gave up 2 bases; unmatched junction bases: 2. CDR1 is SEHNR and CDR2 is FQNEAQ in the germline V gene (reference sequence). This chain's CDR3 is CASSQGGNYGYTF. The CDR3 region has the DNA TGTGCCAGCAGCCAGGGGGGAAACTATGGCTACACCTTC.

In the case of this clonotype: At one end, the junction sequence differs from germline, possibly due to a read error. The rearrangement joins TRBV24-1 to TRBJ1-5, with unresolved D. In germline, CDR1 is KGHDR, CDR2 SFDVKD. CDR3 size: 14 residues. The CDR3 region has the DNA TGTGCCACCAGTGCTGGGGTAAACAATCAGCCCCAGCAATTT. It yields the protein CATSAGVNNQPQQF.

This clonotype occurred a few times. This chain joins TRBV6-2 or TRBV6-3 and TRBJ2-1, with 13 bases lining up with TRBD2. CDR1 and CDR2 (germline): MNHEY, SVGEGT. V lost 0 bases, J lost 1 base, and 3 bases stayed unmatched. CDR3 length: 18 residues. Here the CDR3 DNA reads TGTGCCAGCAGTTACTCCTTGACTAGCGGGGGGTCCTACAATGAGCAGTTCTTC. It is translated as CASSYSLTSGGSYNEQFF.

In its sample, this clonotype was seen a few times. The rearrangement uses TRBV27 and TRBJ2-1; 10 bases are a match to TRBD1. Germline loops: CDR1 MNHEY, CDR2 SMNVEV (reference sequence). The J segment lost 9 bases and the V segment lost 5 bases, leaving 10 bases of the junction unmatched. The CDR3 is 15 residues long. The CDR3 sequence is CASSPRDRGGGEQFF. The CDR3 DNA sequence: TGTGCCAGCAGTCCTCGGGACAGGGGCGGGGGTGAGCAGTTCTTC.

This clonotype appeared a few times. This chain connects TRBV29-1 to TRBJ2-2; perhaps TRBD1 as D (6 bases). Trimming shortened V by 7 bases and J by 0 bases, and 12 bases separated the two germline ends. The germline V gene encodes CDR1 SQVTM and CDR2 ANQGSEA. CDR3 length equals 14 residues. The CDR3 region is CSAGGRANTGELFF. The CDR3 bases are TGCAGCGCTGGGGGCAGGGCGAACACCGGGGAGCTGTTTTTT.

The V gene is TRBV18, the J gene TRBJ2-2, with 9 bases lining up with TRBD1. CDR1 and CDR2 (germline): KGHSH, LQKENI. V was pared by 1 base and J by 3 bases, with 9 bases of the junction left unmatched. This CDR3 is built from 18 residues. In DNA form, the CDR3 reads TGTGCCAGCTCACCACGCCGGGACAGGGAAAGATACACCGGGGAGCTGTTTTTT. As protein: CASSPRRDRERYTGELFF.

This clonotype came up a few times. V is TRBV7-6 and J is TRBJ2-5; D is perhaps TRBD1 (6 bases). Trimming took 5 bases from V and 2 from J, leaving 15 bases between them. The CDR3 is made up of 15 amino acids. From germline, CDR1 is SGHVS and CDR2 FNYEAQ. The CDR3 spells CASSPEGVPQETQYF. The CDR3 DNA sequence: TGTGCCAGCAGCCCTGAGGGGGTTCCTCAAGAGACCCAGTACTTC.

This clonotype was seen only a few times. The CDR3: CASSYGTAAYEQYF. The CDR3 DNA follows: TGTGCCAGCAGTTACGGGACAGCAGCCTACGAGCAGTACTTC. The genes are TRBV6-5 and TRBJ2-7; 7 positions agree with TRBD1. The CDR3 length is 14 residues. V trimming: 2 bases; J trimming: 2 bases; junction bases outside the gene matches: 3. Germline CDR1 MNHEY, CDR2 SVGAGI.

A few counts support this clonotype. DNA of the CDR3: TGTGCCAGCAGCCAAGTGTATCTTGGGGCCGTCTCTGGAAACACCATATATTTT. Its translation: CASSQVYLGAVSGNTIYF. The V gene is TRBV3-1, the J gene TRBJ1-3; maybe TRBD1 (5 bases). Trimming took off 1 base at V and 0 bases at J, with 16 bases between the two ends. The CDR3 is 18 amino acids. From germline, CDR1 is LGHDT and CDR2 YNNKEL (reference sequence).

The sample holds a few counts of this clonotype. The rearrangement joins TRBV19 to TRBJ1-5, with D perhaps TRBD1 (6 bases). The germline V and J ends were trimmed by 1 base and 0 bases, with 13 bases remaining between them. Germline V CDR1 and CDR2: LNHDA, SQIVND (reference sequence). The CDR3 is 17 residues long. CDR3 protein: CASSIVSGQFSNQPQHF. CDR3 coding DNA: TGTGCCAGTAGTATAGTCAGTGGACAGTTTAGCAATCAGCCCCAGCATTTT.

This chain uses TRBV7-6 with TRBJ1-1; D is uncertain. CDR3 length: 13 residues. V dropped 5 bases and J dropped 3 bases, with 10 bases sitting between them. Germline CDR1 and CDR2: SGHVS and FNYEAQ. In DNA form, the CDR3 reads TGTGCCAGCAGCCCCATGGGCCACACTGAAGCTTTCTTT. This gives the protein CASSPMGHTEAFF.

A few counts support this clonotype. The chain joins TRBV15 to TRBJ2-1; D assignment may be TRBD1 or TRBD2 (6 bases each). The V gene's germline CDR1 is LNHNV and CDR2 YYDKDF (reference sequence). The germline V and J ends were trimmed by 4 bases and 0 bases, with 10 bases remaining between them. This CDR3 is built from 15 residues. Written as DNA, the CDR3 is TGTGCCACCAGCAAAGAGGGGGGCTCCTACAATGAGCAGTTCTTC. This translates into CATSKEGGSYNEQFF.

The V call is TRBV13, the J call TRBJ1-6; D is perhaps TRBD1 (5 bases). Trimming took off 5 bases at V and 9 bases at J, with 11 bases between the two ends. In germline, CDR1 is PRHDT, CDR2 FYEKMQ (reference sequence). The CDR3 runs 13 residues. CDR3: CASSQRDSSPLHF. The CDR3 region has the DNA TGTGCCAGCAGCCAGAGAGACAGTTCACCCCTCCACTTT.

The V call is TRBV20-1, the J call TRBJ2-2; 8 nucleotides match TRBD2. Losses at the gene ends were 3 bases for V and 1 base for J; bases not matched to a gene: 1. The germline V gene encodes CDR1 DFQATT and CDR2 SNEGSKA (reference sequence). This CDR3 contains 14 residues. This chain's CDR3 is CSARTSENTGELFF. DNA for the CDR3: TGCAGTGCTAGGACTAGCGAGAACACCGGGGAGCTGTTTTTT.